This T cell receptor beta chain originates from a study of control samples from healthy donors and cancer patients. Here immunoSEQ multiplex PCR was the method, and the copy in TCRdb shows in-frame clones only, minus some. Altogether about 77,000 clones are present, approximately 92% being singletons, with the ten largest covering nearly 6%. Germline lookup yields CDR1 MDHEN and CDR2 SYDVKM. CDR3 length: 12 residues. With 3 bases removed from V and 0 bases from J, the gap between germline ends came to 3 bases. Sequenced input: blood. The receptor's source is a woman aged 60-70 years in good health. The chain couples TRBV28 to TRBJ2-7, with D unclear. The CDR3 DNA reads TGTGCCAGCAGTTTGGCCTCCTACGAGCAGTACTTC. Translating gives CASSLASYEQYF.